The TCR beta chain under discussion was sequenced for a study of glioma-infiltrating T cells. Of note for this clonotype: One end of the junction does not line up with germline, which may come from a read error.

This CDR3 is built from 14 residues. The germline gives CDR1 SEHNR, CDR2 FQNEAQ (reference sequence). The iRepertoire nested amplicon-rescue multiplex PCR amplified TCR alpha and beta CDR3s from RNA. Via MiXCR, TCRdb re-called the multiplex PCR reads, giving one row per CDR3 protein. The sample includes about 110,000 distinct CDR3 sequences, 20% to 30% of them seen just once. The sample consisted of glioma tissue, nonneoplastic brain tissue, or PBMCs (not recorded which). V is TRBV7-9 and J is TRBJ2-7; D unresolved. This receptor was taken from a human donor with low-grade glioma or glioblastoma, undergoing nonglioma brain surgery, or in good health (not recorded which). In nucleotides, the CDR3 is TGTGCCAGCAGCTTAACGGGTATCTCCTACGAGCACTACTTC. Protein: CASSLTGISYEHYF.